Below are 15 T cell receptor beta chains sequenced from a single sample in a study of cytomegalovirus exposure and HLA in healthy donors. 60 Vbeta and 13 Jbeta primers were used in PCR. The data were produced by immunoSEQ multiplex PCR, yet TCRdb's version contains in-frame clones alone and is incomplete. The table lists approximately 110,000 clones, roughly 82% of them singletons, with more than 10% in the top ten. The sample taken for sequencing was PBMCs. These receptors originate from a woman aged 35 to 49 in good health and CMV-seropositive.

The chain employs TRBV28 and TRBJ2-1, with TRBD1 matching 9 bases. The J segment lost 9 bases and the V segment lost 5 bases, leaving 14 bases of the junction unmatched. This CDR3 has 16 residues. From germline, CDR1 is MDHEN and CDR2 SYDVKM. Written as DNA, the CDR3 is TGTGCCAGCAGTGACCGGGACAGGGCTCTGAAGGCTGAGCAGTTCTTC. Translation gives CASSDRDRALKAEQFF.

This clone has more than one count but fewer than ten. This chain uses TRBV5-4 with TRBJ2-7; 10 bases align to TRBD2. The J segment lost 3 bases and the V segment lost 6 bases, leaving 12 bases of the junction unmatched. CDR3 length: 16 residues. Germline V gene lookup returns CDR1 SGHNT and CDR2 YYREEE (reference sequence). The CDR3 DNA reads TGTGCCAGCACCACGACCGGGACTAGCGTCTACTACGAGCAGTACTTC. Its translation is CASTTTGTSVYYEQYF.

The rearrangement uses TRBV6-5 and TRBJ2-3; D is uncertain. CDR1 is MNHEY and CDR2 is SVGAGI in the germline V gene. Trimming took off 4 bases at V and 4 bases at J, with 12 bases between the two ends. The CDR3 runs 14 residues. As DNA, the CDR3 is TGTGCCAGCAGTTTAAGTGCGGTTTCAGATACGCAGTATTTT. Translated, it gives CASSLSAVSDTQYF.

The rearrangement joins TRBV18 to TRBJ2-3; 8 bases fit TRBD2. The trim removed 3 bases at V and 6 bases at J, leaving 11 bases unmatched. The CDR3 runs to 16 residues. Germline V gives CDR1 KGHSH, CDR2 LQKENI. CDR3 nucleotide sequence: TGTGCCAGCTCACCTCTCCCAGCGGGAGTCAAGGATACGCAGTATTTT. Translating it yields CASSPLPAGVKDTQYF.

This sequence joins TRBV5-1 and TRBJ2-1; 11 bases align to TRBD2. CDR3 length equals 16 residues. The trim removed 3 bases at V and 10 bases at J, leaving 12 bases unmatched. Germline V gene lookup returns CDR1 SGHRS and CDR2 YFSETQ. The DNA for the CDR3 is TGCGCCAGCAGCTCGAGAGAAGTAGCGGGAGGGTTGGAGCAGTTCTTC. The encoded protein is CASSSREVAGGLEQFF.

The genes are TRBV18 and TRBJ2-1, with TRBD2 matching over 13 bases. CDR3 length: 16 amino acids. V lost 5 bases, J lost 7 bases, and 8 bases stayed unmatched. Germline V lookup: CDR1 KGHSH, CDR2 LQKENI. Written as DNA, the CDR3 is TGTGCCAGCTCAAGCACCGGGACTAGCGGGAAGAATGAGCAGTTCTTC. It translates to CASSSTGTSGKNEQFF.

The chain recombines TRBV5-1 with TRBJ2-1, with 9 bases aligning to TRBD2. The CDR3 totals 18 residues. Germline trimming cut 0 bases from V and 0 bases from J; bases unmatched to any gene: 7. Germline V lookup: CDR1 SGHRS, CDR2 YFSETQ. The CDR3 is CASSLASGVFSSYNEQFF. The DNA of the CDR3 is TGCGCCAGCAGCTTGGCTAGCGGGGTCTTTAGCTCCTACAATGAGCAGTTCTTC. The full variable domain, its missing parts supplied by reference TRBV5-1 and TRBJ2-1, is KAGVTQTPRYLIKTRGQQVTLSCSPISGHRSVSWYQQTPGQGLQFLFEYFSETQRNKGNFPGRFSGRQFSNSRSEMNVSTLELGDSALYLCASSLASGVFSSYNEQFFGPGTRLTVL.

The chain links TRBV30 to TRBJ2-2; D perhaps matches TRBD1 (5 bases). The germline CDR1 and CDR2 sequences are GTSNPN and SVGIG (reference sequence). The CDR3 is 15 amino acids. The germline V and J ends were trimmed by 3 bases and 1 base, with 12 bases remaining between them. The CDR3 nucleotides are TGTGCCTGGAGAGTCCGGACATTGAACACCGGGGAGCTGTTTTTT. Protein: CAWRVRTLNTGELFF.

The rearrangement uses TRBV18 and TRBJ2-6; 9 nucleotides align to TRBD1. The germline CDR1 and CDR2 sequences are KGHSH and LQKENI. The CDR3 length is 20 residues. Unmatched junction bases numbered 10, after V lost 1 base and J lost 0 bases. The CDR3 sequence: CASSPHGPGQGFSGANVLTF. The CDR3, as DNA: TGTGCCAGCTCACCACACGGTCCCGGACAGGGGTTCTCTGGGGCCAACGTCCTGACTTTC. The entire variable domain, with the rest obtained from reference TRBV18 and TRBJ2-6, is as follows: NAGVMQNPRHLVRRRGQEARLRCSPMKGHSHVYWYRQLPEEGLKFMVYLQKENIIDESGMPKERFSAEFPKEGPSILRIQQVVRGDSAAYFCASSPHGPGQGFSGANVLTFGAGSRLTVL.

This clone was counted once. The chain recombines TRBV27 with TRBJ1-4; D is ambiguous. V was trimmed by 2 bases and J by 10 bases, leaving 14 bases between them. In germline, CDR1 is MNHEY, CDR2 SMNVEV (reference sequence). This CDR3 is 14 amino acids long. In DNA form, the CDR3 reads TGTGCCAGCAGTTTAGTTGGCTCGGAGGGAAAACTGTTTTTT. This sequence encodes CASSLVGSEGKLFF.

The CDR3: CASSEPGTGSGNEQFF. DNA of the CDR3: TGCGCCAGCAGTGAGCCCGGGACAGGGAGTGGAAATGAGCAGTTCTTC. This chain uses TRBV10-1 with TRBJ2-1; 9 bases line up with TRBD1. Germline V gives CDR1 WNHNN, CDR2 SYGVQD (reference sequence). The CDR3 is 16 residues long. V was pared by 2 bases and J by 7 bases, with 9 bases of the junction left unmatched.

This clone turned up a few times. This chain links TRBV6-5 with TRBJ1-5; unclear D gene. The germline gives CDR1 MNHEY, CDR2 SVGAGI. Trimming removed 6 bases from V and 0 bases from J, with 12 bases in between. CDR3 length: 15 amino acids. CDR3 in amino acids: CASSPTMYSNQPQHF. DNA of the CDR3: TGTGCCAGCAGCCCAACAATGTATAGCAATCAGCCCCAGCATTTT.

This clone was seen only a few times. The chain is built from TRBV2 and TRBJ1-1; D possibly corresponds to TRBD1 (5 bases). V dropped 4 bases and J dropped 0 bases, with 6 bases sitting between them. There are 13 residues in the CDR3. Looked up from germline, CDR1 is SNHLY and CDR2 is FYNNEI. The CDR3 reads CASSGQMNTEAFF. The CDR3 nucleotides read TGTGCCAGCAGTGGACAGATGAACACTGAAGCTTTCTTT.

V is TRBV18 and J is TRBJ1-1; 8 positions match TRBD1. The CDR3 runs to 18 residues. The trim removed 6 bases at V and 1 base at J, leaving 16 bases unmatched. Looked up from germline, CDR1 is KGHSH and CDR2 is LQKENI. CDR3 sequence: CASSLKGRQGSPNTEAFF. CDR3 DNA sequence: TGTGCCAGCTCCCTAAAGGGGAGACAGGGGAGCCCGAACACTGAAGCTTTCTTT.

This clone occurred a few times. The chain is built from TRBV7-9 and TRBJ1-2; 9 bases line up with TRBD1. Unmatched junction bases numbered 8, after V lost 4 bases and J lost 8 bases. The length of the CDR3 is 14 residues. The germline V gene has CDR1 SEHNR and CDR2 FQNEAQ (reference sequence). CDR3 residues: CASSSGTGIRGYTF. As DNA, the CDR3 is TGTGCCAGCAGCTCCGGGACAGGGATCAGAGGCTACACCTTC.